This TCR beta chain was sequenced during a study of cytomegalovirus exposure and HLA in healthy donors. V lost 3 bases and J lost 6, with 9 bases in between. This CDR3 has 13 residues. CDR1 is MNHEY, CDR2 SMNVEV, per germline (reference sequence). The method was immunoSEQ multiplex PCR; TCRdb's version includes in-frame clones alone and lacks a portion of them. The sample yields some 350,000 clones, about nine tenths seen once. The TCR originated in a woman in her 30s in good health and CMV-seropositive. J is TRBJ2-1 and V is TRBV27; D gene unclear. Sequenced sample: PBMCs. The CDR3 sequence is CASSFDRPNEQFF. The CDR3 nucleotides read TGTGCCAGCAGTTTCGATCGACCCAATGAGCAGTTCTTC.